This section outlines one T cell receptor (beta chain) sequence together with its context. No antigen is known for it. This record comes from a study of T cell repertoires in cytomegalovirus infection. Across the study: Public TCR beta signature analysis indicated the presence of both CMV infection and matching HLA type.

One entry per CDR3 protein, called by TCRdb with MiXCR from the reads. This table holds about 480,000 distinct CDR3 sequences, 30% to 35% found once. Trimming left V 3 bases short and J 5 bases short, with 8 bases between. The CDR3 has 13 amino acids. CDR1 and CDR2 from the germline V gene are SGHTA and FQGTGA. This specimen consisted of cultured PBMCs, obtained from culture after CMV antigen stimulation. This chain joins TRBV7-3 and TRBJ1-5; D remains ambiguous. This sequence originates from a human donor in good health (CMV status not recorded). Some clones in this sample may be carry-over from other donors' samples. The CDR3 DNA reads TGTGCCAGCAGCTTCTCGCCGGATCAGCCCCAGCATTTT. Protein: CASSFSPDQPQHF.